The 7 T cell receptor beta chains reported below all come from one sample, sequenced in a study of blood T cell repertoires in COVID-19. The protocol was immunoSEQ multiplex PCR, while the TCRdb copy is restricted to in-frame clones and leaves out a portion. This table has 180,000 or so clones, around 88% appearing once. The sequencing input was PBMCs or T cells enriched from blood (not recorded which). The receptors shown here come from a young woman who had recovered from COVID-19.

The DNA of the CDR3 is TGTGCCAGCAGTTTGCCTATACCTGGCACCGGGGAGCTGTTTTTT. Its translation: CASSLPIPGTGELFF. The chain uses TRBV28 and TRBJ2-2; D remains unclear. Trimming removed 3 bases at V and 4 bases at J, with 12 bases between. The CDR3 length is 15 residues. Per germline, CDR1 MDHEN and CDR2 SYDVKM.

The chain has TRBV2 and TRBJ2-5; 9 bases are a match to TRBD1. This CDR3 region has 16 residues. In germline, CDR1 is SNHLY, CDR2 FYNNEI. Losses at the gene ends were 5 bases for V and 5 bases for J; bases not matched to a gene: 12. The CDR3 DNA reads TGTGCCAGCAGTCTTACACCGGGACAGGGTGGGGAGACCCAGTACTTC. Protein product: CASSLTPGQGGETQYF. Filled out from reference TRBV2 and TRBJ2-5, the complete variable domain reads EPEVTQTPSHQVTQMGQEVILRCVPISNHLYFYWYRQILGQKVEFLVSFYNNEISEKSEIFDDQFSVERPDGSNFTLKIRSTKLEDSAMYFCASSLTPGQGGETQYFGPGTRLLVL.

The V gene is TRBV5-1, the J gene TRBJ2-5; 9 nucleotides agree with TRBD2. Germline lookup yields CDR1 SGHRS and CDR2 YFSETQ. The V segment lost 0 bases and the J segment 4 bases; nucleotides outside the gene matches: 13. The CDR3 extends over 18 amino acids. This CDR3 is CASSLALLYSGSRETQYF. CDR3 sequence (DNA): TGCGCCAGCAGCTTGGCCTTGCTATATAGCGGGAGTCGAGAGACCCAGTACTTC.

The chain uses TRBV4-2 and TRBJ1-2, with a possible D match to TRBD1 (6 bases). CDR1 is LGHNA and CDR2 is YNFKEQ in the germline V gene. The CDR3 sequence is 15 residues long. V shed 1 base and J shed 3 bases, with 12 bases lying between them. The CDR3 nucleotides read TGTGCCAGCAGCCAAGTTGCAGGGGTGGACTATGGCTACACCTTC. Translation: CASSQVAGVDYGYTF.

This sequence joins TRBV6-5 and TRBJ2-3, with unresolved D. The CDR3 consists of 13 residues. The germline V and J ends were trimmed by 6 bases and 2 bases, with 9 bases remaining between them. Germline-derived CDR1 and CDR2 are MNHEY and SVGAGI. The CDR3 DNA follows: TGTGCCAGCAGCCTTAGTTACACAGATACGCAGTATTTT. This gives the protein CASSLSYTDTQYF.

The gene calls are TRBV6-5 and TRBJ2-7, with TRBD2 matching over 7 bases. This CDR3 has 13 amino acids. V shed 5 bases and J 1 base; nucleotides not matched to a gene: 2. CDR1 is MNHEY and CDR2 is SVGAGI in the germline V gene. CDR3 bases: TGTGCCAGCAGTCTAGCGGATTCCTACGAGCAGTACTTC. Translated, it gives CASSLADSYEQYF.

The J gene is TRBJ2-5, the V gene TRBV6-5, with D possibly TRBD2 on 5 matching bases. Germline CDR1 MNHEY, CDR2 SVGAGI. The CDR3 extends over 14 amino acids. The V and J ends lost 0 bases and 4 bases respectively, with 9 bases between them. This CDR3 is CASSYSRAPETQYF. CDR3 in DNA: TGTGCCAGCAGTTACTCGAGGGCTCCAGAGACCCAGTACTTC.